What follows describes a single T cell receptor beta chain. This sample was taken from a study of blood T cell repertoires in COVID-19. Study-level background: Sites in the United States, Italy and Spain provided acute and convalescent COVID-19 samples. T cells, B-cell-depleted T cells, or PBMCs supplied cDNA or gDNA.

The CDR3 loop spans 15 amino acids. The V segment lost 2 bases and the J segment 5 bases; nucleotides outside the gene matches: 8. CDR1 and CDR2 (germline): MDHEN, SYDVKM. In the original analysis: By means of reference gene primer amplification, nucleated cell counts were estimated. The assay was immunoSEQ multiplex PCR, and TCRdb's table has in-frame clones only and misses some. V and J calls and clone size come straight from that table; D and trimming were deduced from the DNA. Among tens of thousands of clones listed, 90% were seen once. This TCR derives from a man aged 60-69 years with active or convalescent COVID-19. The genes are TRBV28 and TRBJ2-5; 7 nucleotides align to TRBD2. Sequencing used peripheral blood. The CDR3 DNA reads TGTGCCAGCAGTTTACGAGCGGGGATGATGGAGACCCAGTACTTC. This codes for CASSLRAGMMETQYF.